This T cell receptor beta chain was identified during a study of T cell responses to AZD1222 COVID-19 vaccine (dated by TCRdb to about 2021). About the full investigation: Because spike-specific TCR depth and breadth did not differ between the two schedules, AZD1222 recipients who got a second dose at roughly 4 weeks were pooled with those who got a second dose at roughly 12 weeks. TCR sequencing was performed for about 250 trial participants, of whom approximately 200 were given two doses of AZD1222 and around 25 were given two doses of MenACWY control vaccine. Enrollment into the trials was organized by age into subgroups of 18-55, 56-69 and 70-plus years, and those subgroups contained roughly 150, 30 and 60 TCR-sequenced participants, respectively.

This sample's time point label indicates: baseline before first vaccination. Vaccinee samples came from UK trials COV001 and COV002, including a single-blind randomized controlled phase 2/3 trial of AZD1222 (ChAdOx1 nCoV-19) in healthy adults. For TCRbeta chain sequencing, PBMC samples from trial participants were taken at day 0 and at day 28 after the second dose. CDR1 and CDR2 are drawn from the germline V gene: MDHEN, SYDVKM. V is pared back by 7 bases and J by 5 bases, with 14 bases lying between the germline termini. Counted from cysteine to phenylalanine, this CDR3 has 13 amino acids. Just CDR3 DNA is preserved here, 39 bases in frame from base 1. As to this clone: What antigen it recognizes has not been identified. No base quality values were provided; no much bigger clone lies one nucleotide off.

The CDR3 regions of human TCRbeta chains were analyzed by immunosequencing. In the paper's pipeline: Repertoire TCRs were checked for matches against a reference library of SARS-CoV-2-specific TCRs that had been generated using the MIRA antigen-specificity platform. Breadth was defined as the fraction of unique TCRs that were SARS-CoV-2-associated, and depth was defined as the fraction of total T cells that were SARS-CoV-2-associated. Each spike-specific TCR was assigned to its reactive spike region and to a CD4 or CD8 class using the MIRA data. Log10-transformed breadth and depth values were compared by one-way ANOVA with Sidak's multiple comparisons tests. Held by TCRdb, this immuneACCESS table contains in-frame sequences only and omits some clones. Under half of the omission traces to an unresolved V gene where checked; the cause of the rest is unknown. That table supplies the V and J calls and clone size; D and trimming were determined from the DNA. The sample table records approximately 90,000 clones; about nine tenths of these occur just once. The biggest ten clones account for less than 8% of the sample.

Overall study results and their limits: Most participants were white British and females outnumbered males, and the authors suggested that clonal diversity may have been underestimated. Reportedly, almost half of the unique spike-specific TCRs recognized epitopes lying outside the regions that are mutated in the B.1.351 and B.1.1.7 variants. Conclusions about previously exposed vaccinees are limited, since just 5 to 7 AZD1222 recipients were seropositive for SARS-CoV-2 at baseline. The whole spike protein was spanned by vaccine-associated CD4 TCRs, and dominant responses were seen in regions 160-218 and 743-854. In the small 56-69-year group, the increase in depth fell short of significance, most likely because of low power. Because no day 14 peak-response samples were available, repertoires were characterized only after the peak T cell response. After two AZD1222 doses, spike-specific TCR breadth and depth were significantly higher than at day 0 and than in MenACWY recipients.

This material consisted of peripheral blood, taken on day 0 of AZD1222 vaccination. The sequence was collected from an adult in good health. This sequence uses TRBV28 and TRBJ2-5; TRBD1 is possibly the D segment (7 matching bases). The CDR3 loop reads CASNIQGRETQYF. Here is the DNA: TGTGCCAGCAACATACAGGGGAGGGAGACCCAGTACTTC.